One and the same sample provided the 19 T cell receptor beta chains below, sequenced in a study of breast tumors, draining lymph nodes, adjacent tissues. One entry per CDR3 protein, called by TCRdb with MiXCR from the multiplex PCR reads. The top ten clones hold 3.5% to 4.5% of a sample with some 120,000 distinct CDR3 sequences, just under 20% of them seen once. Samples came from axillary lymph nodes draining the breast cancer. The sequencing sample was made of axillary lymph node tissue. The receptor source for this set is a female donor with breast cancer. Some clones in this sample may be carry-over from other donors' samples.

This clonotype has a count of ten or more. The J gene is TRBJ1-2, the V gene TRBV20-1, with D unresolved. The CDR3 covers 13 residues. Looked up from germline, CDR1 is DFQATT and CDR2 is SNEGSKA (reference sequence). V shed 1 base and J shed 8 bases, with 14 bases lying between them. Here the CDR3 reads CSARALGSGGYTF. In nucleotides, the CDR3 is TGCAGTGCTAGAGCCCTCGGGTCCGGGGGCTACACCTTC.

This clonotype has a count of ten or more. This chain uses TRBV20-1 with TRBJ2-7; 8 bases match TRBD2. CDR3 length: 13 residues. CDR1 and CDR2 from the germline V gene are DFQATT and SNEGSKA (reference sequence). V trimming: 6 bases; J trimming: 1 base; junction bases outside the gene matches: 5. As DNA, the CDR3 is TGCAGTGCGGGGACTAGTCAATCCTACGAGCAGTACTTC. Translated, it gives CSAGTSQSYEQYF.

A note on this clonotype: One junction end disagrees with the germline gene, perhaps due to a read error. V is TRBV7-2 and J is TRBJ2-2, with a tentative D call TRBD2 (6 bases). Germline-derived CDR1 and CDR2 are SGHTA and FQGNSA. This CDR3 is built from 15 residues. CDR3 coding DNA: TGTGCCAGCAGCTTAAGGGGCAAACCCACCGGGGGGCTGTTTTTT. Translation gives CASSLRGKPTGGLFF. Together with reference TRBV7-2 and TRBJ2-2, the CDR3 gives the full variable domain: GAGVSQSPSNKVTEKGKDVELRCDPISGHTALYWYRQSLGQGLEFLIYFQGNSAPDKSGLPSDRFSAERTGGSVSTLTIQRTQQEDSAVYLCASSLRGKPTGGLFFGEGSRLTVL.

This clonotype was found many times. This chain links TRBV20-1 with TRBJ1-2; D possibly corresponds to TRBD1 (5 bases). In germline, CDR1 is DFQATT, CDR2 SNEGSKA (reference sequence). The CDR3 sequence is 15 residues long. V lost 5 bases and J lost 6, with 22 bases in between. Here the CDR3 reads CSAPKGRIIIDGYTF. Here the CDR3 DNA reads TGCAGTGCTCCGAAGGGGCGCATAATTATCGATGGCTACACCTTC.

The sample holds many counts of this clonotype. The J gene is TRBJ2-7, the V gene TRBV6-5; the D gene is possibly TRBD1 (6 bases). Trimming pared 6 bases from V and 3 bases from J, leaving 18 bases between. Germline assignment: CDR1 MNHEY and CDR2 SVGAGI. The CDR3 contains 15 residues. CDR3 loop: CASSHRVFGGYEQYF. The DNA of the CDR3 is TGTGCCAGCAGCCACAGGGTATTCGGTGGCTACGAGCAGTACTTC.

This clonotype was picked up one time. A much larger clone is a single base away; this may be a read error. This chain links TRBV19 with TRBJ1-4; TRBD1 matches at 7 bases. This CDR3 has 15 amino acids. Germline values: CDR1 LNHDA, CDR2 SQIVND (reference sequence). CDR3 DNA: TGTGCCTGTAGTCCTCCCGGGACAGTTAATGAAAAACTGTTTTTT. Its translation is CACSPPGTVNEKLFF. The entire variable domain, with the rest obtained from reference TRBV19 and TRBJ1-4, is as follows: DGGITQSPKYLFRKEGQNVTLSCEQNLNHDAMYWYRQDPGQGLRLIYYSQIVNDFQKGDIAEGYSVSREKKESFPLTVTSAQKNPTAFYLCACSPPGTVNEKLFFGSGTQLSVL.

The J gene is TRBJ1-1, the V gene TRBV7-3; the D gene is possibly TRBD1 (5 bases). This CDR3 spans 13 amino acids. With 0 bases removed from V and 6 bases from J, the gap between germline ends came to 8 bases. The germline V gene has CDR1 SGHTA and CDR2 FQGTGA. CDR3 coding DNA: TGTGCCAGCAGCTTAACGGGACGGTCTGAAGCTTTCTTT. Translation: CASSLTGRSEAFF.

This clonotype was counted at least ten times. CDR3: CASTRTGTGYYEQYF. In DNA, the CDR3 is TGTGCCAGCACCCGAACAGGGACAGGATACTACGAGCAGTACTTC. The chain combines TRBV6-5 with TRBJ2-7; 8 nucleotides agree with TRBD1. After removal of 7 bases from V and 3 bases from J, the junction contained 11 bases not matched to a gene. The CDR3 runs 15 residues. Germline V gives CDR1 MNHEY, CDR2 SVGAGI.

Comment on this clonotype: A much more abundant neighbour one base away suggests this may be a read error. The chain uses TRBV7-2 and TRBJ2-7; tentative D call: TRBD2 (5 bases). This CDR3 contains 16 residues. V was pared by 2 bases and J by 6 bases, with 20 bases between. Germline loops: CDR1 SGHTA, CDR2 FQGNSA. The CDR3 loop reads CASSLFRASEGSEQYF. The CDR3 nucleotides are TGTGCCAGCAGCTTATTTAGGGCCAGCGAGGGTAGCGAGCAGTACTTC. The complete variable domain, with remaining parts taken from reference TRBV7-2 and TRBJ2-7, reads GAGVSQSPSNKVTEKGKDVELRCDPISGHTALYWYRQSLGQGLEFLIYFQGNSAPDKSGLPSDRFSAERTGGSVSTLTIQRTQQEDSAVYLCASSLFRASEGSEQYFGPGTRLTVT.

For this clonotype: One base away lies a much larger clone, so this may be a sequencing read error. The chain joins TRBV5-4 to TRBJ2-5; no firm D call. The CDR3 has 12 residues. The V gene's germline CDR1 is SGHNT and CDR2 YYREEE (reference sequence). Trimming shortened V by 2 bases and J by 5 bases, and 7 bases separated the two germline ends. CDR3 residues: CASSFDPETQYF. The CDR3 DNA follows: TGTGCCAGCAGCTTTGACCCGGAGACCCAGTACTTC.

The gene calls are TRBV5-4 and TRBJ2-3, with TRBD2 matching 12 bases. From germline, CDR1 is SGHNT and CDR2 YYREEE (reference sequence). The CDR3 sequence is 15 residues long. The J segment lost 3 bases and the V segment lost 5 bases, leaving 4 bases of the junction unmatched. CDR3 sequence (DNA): TGTGCCAGCAGTCGCGGGACTAGCGGGACAGATACGCAGTATTTT. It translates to CASSRGTSGTDTQYF. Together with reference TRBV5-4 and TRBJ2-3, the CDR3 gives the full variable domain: ETGVTQSPTHLIKTRGQQVTLRCSSQSGHNTVSWYQQALGQGPQFIFQYYREEENGRGNFPPRFSGLQFPNYSSELNVNALELDDSALYLCASSRGTSGTDTQYFGPGTRLTVL.

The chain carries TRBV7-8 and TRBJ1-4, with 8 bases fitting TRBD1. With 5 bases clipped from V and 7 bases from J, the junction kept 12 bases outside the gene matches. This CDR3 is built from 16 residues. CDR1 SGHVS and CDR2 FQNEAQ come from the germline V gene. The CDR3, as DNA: TGTGCCAGCAGCACCGAACCACAGGGGGTGGGTGAAAAACTGTTTTTT. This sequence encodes CASSTEPQGVGEKLFF. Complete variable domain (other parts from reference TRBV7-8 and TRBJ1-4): GAGVSQSPRYKVAKRGQDVALRCDPISGHVSLFWYQQALGQGPEFLTYFQNEAQLDKSGLPSDRFFAERPEGSVSTLKIQRTQQEDSAVYLCASSTEPQGVGEKLFFGSGTQLSVL.

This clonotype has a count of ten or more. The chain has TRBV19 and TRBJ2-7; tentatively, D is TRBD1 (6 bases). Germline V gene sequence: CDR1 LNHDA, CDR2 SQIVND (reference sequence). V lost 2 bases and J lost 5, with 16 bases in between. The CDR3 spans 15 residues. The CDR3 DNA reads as TGTGCCAGTAGTATAACAGGGAGTTCTTTAGACGAGCAGTACTTC. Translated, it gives CASSITGSSLDEQYF.

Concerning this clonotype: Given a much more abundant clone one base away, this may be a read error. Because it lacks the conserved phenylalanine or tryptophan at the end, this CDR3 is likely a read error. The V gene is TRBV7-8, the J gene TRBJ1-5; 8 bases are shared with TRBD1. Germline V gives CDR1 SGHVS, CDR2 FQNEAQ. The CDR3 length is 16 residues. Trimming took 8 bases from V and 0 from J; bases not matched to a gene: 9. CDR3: CASGDRGRGSNQPQHV. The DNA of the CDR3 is TGTGCCAGCGGAGACAGGGGAAGGGGTAGCAATCAGCCCCAGCATGTT.

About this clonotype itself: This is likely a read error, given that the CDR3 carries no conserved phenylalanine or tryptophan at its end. CDR3 bases: TGTGCTAGACAGGGAACAGGGTCTTCAGGGGCCAAAAACATTCAGTACTCC. Amino acid sequence: CARQGTGSSGAKNIQYS. The J gene is TRBJ2-4, the V gene TRBV7-7; 7 bases match TRBD1. This CDR3 contains 17 residues. The germline V gene has CDR1 SSHAT and CDR2 FNYEAQ (reference sequence).

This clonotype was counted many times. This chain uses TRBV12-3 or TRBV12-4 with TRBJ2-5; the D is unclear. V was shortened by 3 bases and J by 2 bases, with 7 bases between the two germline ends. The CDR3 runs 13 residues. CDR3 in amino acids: CASSLHWQETQYF. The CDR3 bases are TGTGCCAGCAGTTTGCATTGGCAAGAGACCCAGTACTTC.

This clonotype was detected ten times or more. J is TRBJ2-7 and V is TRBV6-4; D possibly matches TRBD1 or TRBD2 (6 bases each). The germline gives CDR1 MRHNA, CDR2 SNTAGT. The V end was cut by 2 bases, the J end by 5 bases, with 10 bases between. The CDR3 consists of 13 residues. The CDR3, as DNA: TGTGCCAGCAGTGACAGAGGGGGGAACGAGCAGTACTTC. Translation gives CASSDRGGNEQYF.

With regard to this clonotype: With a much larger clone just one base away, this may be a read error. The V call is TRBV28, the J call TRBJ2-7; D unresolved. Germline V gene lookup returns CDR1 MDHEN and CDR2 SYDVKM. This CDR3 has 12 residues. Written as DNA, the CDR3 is TGTGCCGGCAGTTTCCTTAGTTACGAGCAGTACTTC. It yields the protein CAGSFLSYEQYF.

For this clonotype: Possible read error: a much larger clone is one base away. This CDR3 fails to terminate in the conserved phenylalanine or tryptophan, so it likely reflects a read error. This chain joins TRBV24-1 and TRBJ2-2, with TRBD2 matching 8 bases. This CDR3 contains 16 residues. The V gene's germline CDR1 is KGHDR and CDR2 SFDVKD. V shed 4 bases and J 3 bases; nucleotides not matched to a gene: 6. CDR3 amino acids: CATSDPSGSYTGELFV. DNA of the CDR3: TGTGCCACCAGTGACCCGAGCGGGAGCTACACCGGGGAGCTGTTTGTT.